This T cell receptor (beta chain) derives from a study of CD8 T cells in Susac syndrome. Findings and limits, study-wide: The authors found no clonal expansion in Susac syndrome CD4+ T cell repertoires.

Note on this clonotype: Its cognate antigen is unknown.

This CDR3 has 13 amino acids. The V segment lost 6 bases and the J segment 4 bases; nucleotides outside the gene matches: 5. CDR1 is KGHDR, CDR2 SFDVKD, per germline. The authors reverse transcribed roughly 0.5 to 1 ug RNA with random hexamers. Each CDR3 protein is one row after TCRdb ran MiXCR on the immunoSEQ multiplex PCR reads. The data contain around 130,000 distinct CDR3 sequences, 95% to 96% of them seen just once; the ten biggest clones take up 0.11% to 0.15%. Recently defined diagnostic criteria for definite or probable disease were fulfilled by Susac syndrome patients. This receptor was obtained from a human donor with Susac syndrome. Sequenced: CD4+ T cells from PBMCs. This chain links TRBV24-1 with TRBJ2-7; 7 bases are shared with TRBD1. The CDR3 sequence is CATSQGQEYEQYF. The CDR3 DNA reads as TGTGCCACCAGTCAAGGACAGGAGTACGAGCAGTACTTC.